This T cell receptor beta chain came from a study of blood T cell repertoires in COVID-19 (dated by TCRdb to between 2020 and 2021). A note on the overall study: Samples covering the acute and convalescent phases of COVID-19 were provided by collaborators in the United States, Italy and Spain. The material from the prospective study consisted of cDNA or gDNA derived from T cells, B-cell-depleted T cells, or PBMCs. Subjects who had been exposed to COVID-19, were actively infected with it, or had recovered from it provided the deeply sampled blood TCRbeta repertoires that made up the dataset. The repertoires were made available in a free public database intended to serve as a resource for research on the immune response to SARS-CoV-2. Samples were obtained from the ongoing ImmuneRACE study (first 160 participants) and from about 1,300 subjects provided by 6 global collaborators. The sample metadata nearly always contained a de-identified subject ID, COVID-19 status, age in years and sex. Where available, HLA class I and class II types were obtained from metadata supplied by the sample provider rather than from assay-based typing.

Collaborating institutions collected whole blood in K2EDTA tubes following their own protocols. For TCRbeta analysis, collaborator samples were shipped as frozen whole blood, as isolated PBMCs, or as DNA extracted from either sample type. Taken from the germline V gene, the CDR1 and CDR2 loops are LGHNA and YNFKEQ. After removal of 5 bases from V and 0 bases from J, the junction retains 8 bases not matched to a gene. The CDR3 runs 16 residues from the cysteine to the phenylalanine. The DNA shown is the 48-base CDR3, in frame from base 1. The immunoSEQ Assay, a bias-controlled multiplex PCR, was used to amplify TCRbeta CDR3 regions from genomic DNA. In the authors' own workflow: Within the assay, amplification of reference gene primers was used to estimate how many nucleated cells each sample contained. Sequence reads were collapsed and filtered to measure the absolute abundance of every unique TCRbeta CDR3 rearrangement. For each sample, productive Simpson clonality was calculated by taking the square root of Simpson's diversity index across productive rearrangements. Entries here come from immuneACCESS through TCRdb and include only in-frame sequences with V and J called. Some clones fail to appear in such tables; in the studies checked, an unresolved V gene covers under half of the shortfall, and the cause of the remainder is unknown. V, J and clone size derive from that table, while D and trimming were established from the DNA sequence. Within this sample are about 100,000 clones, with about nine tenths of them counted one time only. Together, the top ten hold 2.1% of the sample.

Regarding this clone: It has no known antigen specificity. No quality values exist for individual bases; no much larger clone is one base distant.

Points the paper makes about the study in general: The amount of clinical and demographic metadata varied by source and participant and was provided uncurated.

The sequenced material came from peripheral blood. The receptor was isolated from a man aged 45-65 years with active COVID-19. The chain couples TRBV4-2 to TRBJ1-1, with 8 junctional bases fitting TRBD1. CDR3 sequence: CASSSRDRNMNTEAFF. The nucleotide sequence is TGTGCCAGCAGCTCCCGGGACAGGAACATGAACACTGAAGCTTTCTTT.